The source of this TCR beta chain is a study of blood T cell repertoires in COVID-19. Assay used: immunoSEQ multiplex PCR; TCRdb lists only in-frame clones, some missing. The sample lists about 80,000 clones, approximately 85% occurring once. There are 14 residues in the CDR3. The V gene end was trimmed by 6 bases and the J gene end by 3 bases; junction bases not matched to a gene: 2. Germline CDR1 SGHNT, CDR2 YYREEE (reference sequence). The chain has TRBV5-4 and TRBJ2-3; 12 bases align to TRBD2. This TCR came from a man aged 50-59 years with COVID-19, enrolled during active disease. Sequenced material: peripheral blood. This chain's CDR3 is CASTLAGGTDTQYF. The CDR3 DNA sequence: TGTGCCAGCACTCTAGCGGGAGGGACAGATACGCAGTATTTT.